This T cell receptor (beta chain) stems from a study of OX40 agonist ivuxolimab in advanced cancers. At the level of the study: Every 2 weeks, ivuxolimab was infused into the patients intravenously at between 0.01 and 10 mg/kg. Males comprised 82.7% of the group, whose mean age was around 62 years (range roughly 20 to 85). Whole-study findings and limits: Low normalized T-cell clonal expansion was additionally recorded for some nonresponders.

This table comes from immunoSEQ multiplex PCR, and its TCRdb copy is limited to in-frame clones, with some not included. The table records around 63,000 clones, about nine tenths of them present only once. A word on this clone: The antigen remains undetermined.

With autoimmune disease history or systemic immunosuppression, patients were excluded. The germline V and J ends were trimmed by 4 bases and 5 bases, with 25 bases remaining between them. CDR1 is SGDLS, CDR2 YYNGEE, per germline. This CDR3 spans 18 amino acids. Here the sequenced sample was CD4+ or CD8+ T cells sorted from blood, taken in a trial of the OX40 agonist ivuxolimab. The chain carries TRBV9 and TRBJ2-1, with D unclear. This receptor was obtained from an adult with an advanced solid tumor such as melanoma, head and neck, liver or kidney cancer. DNA for the CDR3: TGTGCCAGCAGCCCCGCGGATTTTCCTTCGGGCCCGGACAATGAGCAGTTCTTC. Protein product: CASSPADFPSGPDNEQFF.